This T cell receptor beta chain was recorded in a study of OX40 agonist ivuxolimab in advanced cancers. For the wider study: Ivuxolimab, which targeted the costimulatory receptor OX40 (CD134), was an agonistic, fully human IgG2 monoclonal antibody. Intravenous ivuxolimab was administered to patients every 2 weeks at six dose levels: 0.01, 0.1, 0.3, 1.5, 3 and 10 mg/kg. Among the approximately 50 dose-escalation patients, about 20 had hepatocellular carcinoma, around 15 melanoma, 9 renal cell carcinoma and 9 head and neck cancer. A male proportion of 75% to 85% and a mean age of around 60 years, ranging from roughly 23 to 80, were recorded for the dose-escalation cohort. Patients were allowed to have had prior anti-PD-1, anti-PD-L1 or anti-CTLA-4 therapy, and approximately 40% of the dose-escalation patients had been treated with checkpoint inhibitors. Partial responses were achieved by three dose-escalation patients, of whom one had hepatocellular carcinoma and two had cutaneous melanoma. Peripheral TCRbeta sequencing was intended to test whether TCR sequence diversity was altered and clonal T-cell expansion was caused by ivuxolimab. The paper reports the monotherapy dose-escalation portion (N of about 54 patients) of the phase I ivuxolimab trial. Overall study results and their limits: Antigen specificity was not determined for the clonally expanded peripheral T cells. On average, CD8+ T cells showed more expanded clones than CD4+ T cells after ivuxolimab. In the 0.1-3.0 mg/kg groups, partial responders were among the patients with the lowest normalized peripheral clonal expansion, particularly in CD8+ T cells. Low levels of normalized T-cell clonal expansion were also seen in some nonresponding patients. At doses of 0.1 to 3.0 mg/kg, clonal expansion of both CD4+ and CD8+ blood T cells was observed from baseline to week 6.

On this clone itself: Its target antigen remains unknown. It has no much larger one-base neighbor in the sample; base qualities were not kept.

Genomic DNA was extracted from sorted cells for sequencing of the TCRbeta CDR3 region. The immunoSEQ Assay was used to sequence the TCRbeta CDR3 regions. Entries here come from immuneACCESS through TCRdb and include only in-frame sequences with V and J called. Some clones fail to appear in such tables; in the studies checked, an unresolved V gene covers under half of the shortfall, and the cause of the remainder is unknown. The sample table records approximately 50,000 clones; 75% to 90% of these occur just once. Around 15% of the sample is in the top ten clones. Between the V and J ends, shortened by 5 bases and 7 bases respectively, the junction contains 17 bases. The CDR3 has 14 amino acids, counting the end cysteine and phenylalanine. Kept here is only the CDR3 DNA, which spans 42 bases and is read in frame from base 1. The germline V gene sets CDR1 to MNHEY and CDR2 to SVGAGI. The trial excluded patients who had a history of autoimmune disease or who were on systemic immunosuppression. Peripheral blood for TCR sequencing was collected from all dose cohorts at baseline, on cycle 4 day 1, and on cycle 7 day 1. Samples came from an open-label, multicenter, first-in-human phase I dose-escalation trial of ivuxolimab. Adults with locally advanced or metastatic head and neck squamous cell, hepatocellular, melanoma or renal cell carcinoma were enrolled in the trial. CD4+ and CD8+ T cells were sorted separately from peripheral blood before TCR sequencing.

The V gene is TRBV6-5 and the J gene is TRBJ2-5, with no confidently assigned D gene. Sequences were derived from CD4+ or CD8+ T cells sorted from blood, sampled in a trial of the OX40 agonist ivuxolimab. This sequence was found in an adult with an advanced solid tumor such as melanoma, head and neck, liver or kidney cancer. The CDR3 protein: CASSRDPLGGTQYF. The nucleotide sequence reads as follows: TGTGCCAGCAGTCGCGACCCCCTGGGCGGGACCCAGTACTTC.